This TCR beta chain emerged from a study of blood T cell repertoires in COVID-19. Germline V gene lookup returns CDR1 MNHEY and CDR2 SVGAGI. The CDR3 runs 15 residues. The J segment lost 3 bases and the V segment lost 5 bases, leaving 7 bases of the junction unmatched. In the source study's methods: Reference gene primer amplification in the assay estimated nucleated cell counts. Generated by immunoSEQ multiplex PCR, the TCRdb table keeps only in-frame clones and is missing some. V, J and clone size are those of that table, while D and trimming were read from the DNA. The data contain roughly 35,000 clones, roughly 90% of them singletons.

This rearrangement joins TRBV6-5 to TRBJ2-7, with 10 nucleotides matching TRBD1. The receptor comes from a man aged 65 to 85 with acute or convalescent COVID-19. The sample consisted of peripheral blood. CDR3 sequence (DNA): TGTGCCAGCAGTCCGCCAGGGGACAGGGGCTACGAGCAGTACTTC. Amino acid sequence: CASSPPGDRGYEQYF.